The clone carrying this T cell receptor (beta chain) is labeled medium-sized based on frequency. This CDR3 comprises 13 residues. TRB was amplified by touch-down multiplex PCR, primer pools A and B combined. For each CDR3 protein, TCRdb gives one entry from its re-call of the multiplex PCR reads, without DNA. This sample's table has 8,000 to 8,500 distinct CDR3 sequences. This record belongs to a study of T cell clusters in autoimmune cytopenias. TRB was amplified from around 250 ng of peripheral blood genomic DNA per sample. Specimen: peripheral blood. The receptor's source is a human donor with an autoimmune cytopenia or autoimmune hepatitis (not recorded which). The J gene is TRBJ2-3, the V gene TRBV12-3 or TRBV12-4; with no DNA, the TCRdb D assignment of TRBD2 cannot be verified. CDR3 in amino acids: CASSGLITDTQYF.